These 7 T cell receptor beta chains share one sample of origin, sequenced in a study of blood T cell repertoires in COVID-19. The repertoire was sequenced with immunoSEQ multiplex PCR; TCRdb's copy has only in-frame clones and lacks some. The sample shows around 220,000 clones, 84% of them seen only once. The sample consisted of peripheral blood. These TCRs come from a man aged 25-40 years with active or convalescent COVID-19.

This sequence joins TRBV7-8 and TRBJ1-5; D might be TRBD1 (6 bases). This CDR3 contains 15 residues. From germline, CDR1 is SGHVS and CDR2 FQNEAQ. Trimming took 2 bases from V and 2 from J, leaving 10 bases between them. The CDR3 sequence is CASSLLAGGNQPQHF. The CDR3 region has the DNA TGTGCCAGCAGCTTACTGGCAGGGGGCAATCAGCCCCAGCATTTT.

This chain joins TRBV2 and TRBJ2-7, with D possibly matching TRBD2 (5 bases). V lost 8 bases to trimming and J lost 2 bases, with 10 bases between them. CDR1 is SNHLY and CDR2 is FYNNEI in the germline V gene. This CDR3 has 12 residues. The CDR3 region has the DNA TGTGCCAGCGGGTCGGGGACCTACGAGCAGTACTTC. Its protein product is CASGSGTYEQYF.

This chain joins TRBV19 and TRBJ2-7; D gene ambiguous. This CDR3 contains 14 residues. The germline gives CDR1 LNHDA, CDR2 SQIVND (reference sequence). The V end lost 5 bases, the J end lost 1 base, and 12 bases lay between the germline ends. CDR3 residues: CASSPLSVSYEQYF. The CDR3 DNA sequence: TGTGCCAGTAGTCCACTAAGCGTATCCTACGAGCAGTACTTC. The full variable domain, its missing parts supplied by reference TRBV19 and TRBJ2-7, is DGGITQSPKYLFRKEGQNVTLSCEQNLNHDAMYWYRQDPGQGLRLIYYSQIVNDFQKGDIAEGYSVSREKKESFPLTVTSAQKNPTAFYLCASSPLSVSYEQYFGPGTRLTVT.

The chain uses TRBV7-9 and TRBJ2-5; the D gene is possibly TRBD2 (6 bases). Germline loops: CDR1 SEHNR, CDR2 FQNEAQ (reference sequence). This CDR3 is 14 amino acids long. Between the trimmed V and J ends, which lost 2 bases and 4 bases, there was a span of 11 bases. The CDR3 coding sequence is TGTGCCAGCAGCTTACGGGAGAAGGGAGAGACCCAGTACTTC. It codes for CASSLREKGETQYF. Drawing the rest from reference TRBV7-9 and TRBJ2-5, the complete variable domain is DTGVSQNPRHKITKRGQNVTFRCDPISEHNRLYWYRQTLGQGPEFLTYFQNEAQLEKSRLLSDRFSAERPKGSFSTLEIQRTEQGDSAMYLCASSLREKGETQYFGPGTRLLVL.

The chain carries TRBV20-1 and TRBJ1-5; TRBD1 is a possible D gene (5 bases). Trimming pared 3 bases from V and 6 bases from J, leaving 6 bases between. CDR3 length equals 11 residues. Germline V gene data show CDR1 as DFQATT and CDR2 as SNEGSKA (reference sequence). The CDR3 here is CSASRGQPQHF. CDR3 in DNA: TGCAGTGCTAGTAGGGGTCAGCCCCAGCATTTT.

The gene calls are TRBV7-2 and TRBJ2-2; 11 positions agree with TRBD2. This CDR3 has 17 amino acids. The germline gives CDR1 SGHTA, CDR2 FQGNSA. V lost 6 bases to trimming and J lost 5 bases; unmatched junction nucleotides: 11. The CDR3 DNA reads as TGTGCCAGCAGTTCATCGCTAGCGGGAGGATGGACCGGGGAGCTGTTTTTT. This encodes CASSSSLAGGWTGELFF.

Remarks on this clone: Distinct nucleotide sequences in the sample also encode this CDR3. The DNA for the CDR3 is TGTGCCAGCTCACCGGGACAGGGGAGTTACGAGCAGTACTTC. This encodes CASSPGQGSYEQYF. The genes are TRBV18 and TRBJ2-7; 10 nucleotides line up with TRBD1. V lost 3 bases to trimming and J lost 4 bases; unmatched junction nucleotides: 3. This CDR3 is 14 amino acids long. The V gene's germline CDR1 is KGHSH and CDR2 LQKENI.